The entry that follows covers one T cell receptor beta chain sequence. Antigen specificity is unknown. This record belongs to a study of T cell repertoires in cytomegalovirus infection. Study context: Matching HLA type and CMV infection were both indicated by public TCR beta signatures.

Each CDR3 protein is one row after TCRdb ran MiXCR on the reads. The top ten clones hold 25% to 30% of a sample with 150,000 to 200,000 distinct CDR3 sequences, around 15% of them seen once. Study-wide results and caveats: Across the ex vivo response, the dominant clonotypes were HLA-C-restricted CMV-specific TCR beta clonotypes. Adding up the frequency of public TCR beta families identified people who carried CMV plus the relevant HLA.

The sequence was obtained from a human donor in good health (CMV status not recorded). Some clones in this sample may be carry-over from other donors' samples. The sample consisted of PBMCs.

The CDR3 DNA follows: TGTGCCAGCAGCCAGCCAGGTCGGGGCTACACCTTC. As protein: CASSQPGRGYTF. V usage is TRBV3-1 and J usage is TRBJ1-2; D is undetermined. CDR3 size: 12 residues. V shed 3 bases and J shed 8 bases, with 10 bases lying between them. Germline V gives CDR1 LGHDT, CDR2 YNNKEL (reference sequence).